The T cell receptor beta chain described here comes from a study of cytomegalovirus exposure and HLA in healthy donors. Study observations and caveats: Later, an analysis found that common viral pathogens appeared to be linked with several of the most significant clusters.

On this clone: Its antigen is as yet unknown.

The germline V gene encodes CDR1 SEHNR and CDR2 FQNEAQ (reference sequence). This CDR3 is built from 15 residues. The junction had 6 bases not matched to a gene; V was cut back by 5 bases and J by 5 bases. Primers included in the PCR were 60 Vbeta and 13 Jbeta primers. Libraries were prepared by immunoSEQ multiplex PCR; TCRdb keeps only in-frame clonotypes and omits some of them. The table records 93,000 or so clones, approximately 64% of them present only once. Sequenced input: PBMCs. V usage is TRBV7-9 and J usage is TRBJ2-5; 12 bases are a match to TRBD1. This clonotype originated in a woman in her forties or fifties in good health and CMV-seronegative. The CDR3 loop is CASSQGTGGSETQYF. The CDR3 nucleotides read TGTGCCAGCAGCCAGGGGACAGGGGGCTCGGAGACCCAGTACTTC.